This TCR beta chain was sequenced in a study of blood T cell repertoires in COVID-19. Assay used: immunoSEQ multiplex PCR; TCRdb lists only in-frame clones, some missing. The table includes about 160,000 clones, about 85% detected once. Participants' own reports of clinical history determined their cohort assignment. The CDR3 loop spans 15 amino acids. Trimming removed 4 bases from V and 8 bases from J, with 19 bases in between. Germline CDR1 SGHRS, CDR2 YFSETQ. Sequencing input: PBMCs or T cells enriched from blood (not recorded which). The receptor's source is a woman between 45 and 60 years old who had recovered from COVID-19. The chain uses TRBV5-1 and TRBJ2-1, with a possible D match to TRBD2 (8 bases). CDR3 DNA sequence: TGCGCCAGCAGCCCTGGGGACAGCGGGGGATATGAGCAGTTCTTC. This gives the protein CASSPGDSGGYEQFF.